This TCR beta chain was identified during a study of CD8+ T cells in alopecia areata. Overall study results and limits: Clonality in the scalp and expanded CD8+ clones ranked among the top 100 were significantly decreased by tofacitinib. TCRs were shared less clearly across patients than in mice, possibly for HLA-related reasons.

Germline loops: CDR1 ENHRY, CDR2 SYGVKD. The CDR3 covers 14 residues. Trimming left V 0 bases short and J 8 bases short, with 10 bases between. Treatment specified: oral pan-JAK inhibitor, 5-10 mg twice daily. Individuals with alopecia areata gave both lesional scalp punch biopsies and peripheral blood for collection. This clone was detected only a few times. The antigen is undetermined. Extracted RNA was reverse transcribed, and the resulting cDNA served as sequencing template. Using immunoSEQ multiplex PCR, the repertoire was profiled, and TCRdb retains in-frame clones only, with some absent. This sample yields some 200,000 clones, of which about three fifths are seen a single time; 1.6% belongs to the top ten.

The sequencing used CD4+ T cells sorted from blood, collected at week 4, from a patient treated with tofacitinib. The chain is built from TRBV10-3 and TRBJ1-4; no clear D. This TCR derives from a human donor with alopecia areata. The DNA of the CDR3 is TGTGCCATCAGTGAGTCTATCGGGGAGGAAAAACTGTTTTTT. Amino acid sequence: CAISESIGEEKLFF.